The rows below give T cell receptor beta chains drawn from one sample of a study of T cell repertoires in cytomegalovirus infection. TCRdb reprocessed the reads via MiXCR and lists one record per CDR3 protein. The sample includes nearly 550,000 distinct CDR3 sequences, 15% to 20% of them seen just once. Sequenced: CD8+ T cells from PBMCs. The receptor source for this set is a human donor in good health (CMV status not recorded). Some clones in this sample may be carry-over from other donors' samples. Each CDR3 is given with its conserved first and last residue. D genes are given only for firm matches. The listing skips clone size in some rows; elsewhere it reads once, few, many or a size class.

size	V	J	D	CDR3	DNA
many	TRBV27	TRBJ1-1	NA	CASGMNTEAFF	TGTGCCAGCGGGATGAACACTGAAGCTTTCTTT
NA	TRBV5-1	TRBJ2-7	NA	CASSLDPDRPNLHEQYF	TGCGCCAGCAGCTTGGACCCTGACAGGCCCAATCTCCACGAGCAGTACTTC
few	TRBV10-2	TRBJ2-3	TRBD2	CATWYEAAGTTDTQYF	TGCGCCACCTGGTATGAGGCAGCGGGGACCACAGATACGCAGTATTTT
many	TRBV7-9	TRBJ2-3	NA	CASSLGPDTQYF	TGTGCCAGCAGCTTAGGTCCCGATACGCAGTATTTT
few	TRBV6-5	TRBJ2-7	NA	CASSLVAPPLYEQYF	TGTGCCAGCAGTTTAGTAGCCCCTCCCTTATACGAGCAGTACTTC
NA	TRBV14	TRBJ2-1	TRBD2	CASSQDIGRAYNEQFF	TGTGCCAGCAGCCAAGATATCGGGAGGGCCTACAATGAGCAGTTCTTC
many	TRBV27	TRBJ1-1	TRBD1	CASRPGGGMSEAFF	TGTGCCAGCAGACCTGGAGGGGGCATGTCTGAAGCTTTCTTT
once	TRBV7-2	TRBJ2-3	TRBD2	CASRPTSGGEEDTQYF	TGTGCAAGCAGACCGACTAGCGGGGGGGAGGAGGATACGCAGTATTTT
few	TRBV15	TRBJ2-7	TRBD1	CATSPGTVEYEQYF	TGTGCCACCAGTCCCGGGACAGTGGAATACGAGCAGTACTTC
NA	TRBV27	TRBJ2-5	NA	CASSLGVSGKETQYF	TGTGCCAGCAGTTTAGGGGTTTCGGGTAAAGAGACCCAGTACTTC
many	TRBV11-2	TRBJ1-2	TRBD1	CASSLAVAGGNYGYTF	TGTGCCAGCAGCCTAGCGGTAGCAGGGGGGAACTATGGCTACACCTTC
many	TRBV10-3	TRBJ2-5	NA	CAIGGTQPNGEETQYF	TGTGCCATCGGTGGAACGCAGCCTAACGGAGAAGAGACCCAGTACTTC
many	TRBV7-2	TRBJ1-4	TRBD1	CASSLREGASEKLFF	TGTGCCAGCAGCTTAAGAGAGGGGGCGAGTGAAAAACTGTTTTTT
NA	TRBV28	TRBJ1-6	NA	CASNIGMRGSPLHF	TGTGCCAGCAACATAGGGATGCGGGGGTCACCCCTCCACTTT
few	TRBV7-2	TRBJ2-5	TRBD2	CASSAPGGGRETQYF	TGTGCCAGCAGCGCGCCGGGGGGTGGTCGAGAGACCCAGTACTTC
many	TRBV4-2	TRBJ2-1	TRBD2	CASSQDPLPGGSLYNEQFF	TGTGCCAGCAGCCAAGATCCGCTTCCGGGAGGCTCCCTTTACAATGAGCAGTTCTTC
NA	TRBV2	TRBJ2-1	NA	CASREQWTELDIDNEQFF	TGTGCCAGCAGGGAGCAATGGACAGAACTTGATATTGACAATGAGCAGTTCTTC
few	TRBV19	TRBJ1-5	NA	CASSSHNQPQHF	TGTGCCAGTAGTTCCCACAATCAGCCCCAGCATTTT
NA	TRBV20-1	TRBJ1-1	TRBD1	CSAMDRLNTEAFF	TGCAGTGCTATGGACAGGCTGAACACTGAAGCTTTCTTT
NA	TRBV13	TRBJ2-1	NA	CASSLERTPNEQFF	TGTGCCAGCAGCTTAGAGAGGACTCCTAATGAGCAGTTCTTC
few	TRBV2	TRBJ2-3	TRBD2	CASSALAGGSSTDTQYF	TGTGCCAGCAGTGCCCTAGCGGGAGGGTCTAGCACAGATACGCAGTATTTT
few	TRBV5-1	TRBJ2-5	TRBD2	CASSFPIGGGLQETQYF	TGCGCCAGCAGCTTTCCCATCGGGGGGGGGCTCCAAGAGACCCAGTACTTC
NA	TRBV29-1	TRBJ1-1	TRBD1	CSVENLEGTGTEAFF	TGCAGCGTTGAAAATTTAGAGGGGACAGGAACTGAAGCTTTCTTT
few	TRBV6-2/TRBV6-3	TRBJ2-1	NA	CASTEFISYNEQFF	TGTGCCAGCACCGAATTCATCTCCTACAATGAGCAGTTCTTC
NA	TRBV7-2	TRBJ1-1	NA	CARSSPARGAFF	TGTGCCAGAAGCTCTCCGGCCAGAGGAGCTTTCTTT
many	TRBV7-8	TRBJ2-7	NA	CASNLLGGAYEQYF	TGTGCCAGCAATCTATTGGGGGGTGCCTACGAGCAGTACTTC
NA	TRBV6-5	TRBJ2-1	TRBD1	CASSYSGQPTSNEQFF	TGTGCCAGCAGTTACTCGGGACAGCCGACGTCCAATGAGCAGTTCTTC
many	TRBV28	TRBJ1-1	NA	CASSLTPSGNTEAFF	TGTGCCAGCAGTTTAACCCCCTCCGGAAACACTGAAGCTTTCTTT
few	TRBV3-1	TRBJ1-5	NA	CASSRAGGGQDQPQHF	TGTGCCAGCAGCCGAGCAGGCGGGGGGCAAGATCAGCCCCAGCATTTT
many	TRBV11-1	TRBJ2-1	TRBD2	CASTVLGGLAGHNEQFF	TGTGCCAGCACCGTACTCGGGGGACTAGCGGGGCACAATGAGCAGTTCTTC
NA	TRBV19	TRBJ2-5	TRBD2	CASSITSVILEETQYF	TGTGCCAGTAGTATAACTAGCGTAATTTTGGAAGAGACCCAGTACTTC
few	TRBV20-1	TRBJ2-2	NA	CSATPENTGELFF	TGCAGTGCTACCCCGGAGAACACCGGGGAGCTGTTTTTT
many	TRBV7-4	TRBJ1-2	NA	CASSLAHGADGYTF	TGTGCCAGCAGCTTAGCGCACGGGGCGGATGGCTACACCTTC
many	TRBV7-6	TRBJ1-3	TRBD1	CASSVMGQGTGNTIYF	TGTGCCAGCAGCGTTATGGGACAGGGCACTGGAAACACCATATATTTT
few	TRBV18	TRBJ1-1	NA	CASSPPIGTTEAFF	TGTGCCAGCTCACCACCGATAGGTACCACTGAAGCTTTCTTT
many	TRBV28	TRBJ1-1	NA	CASSLTRNTEAFF	TGTGCCAGCAGTTTAACGCGGAACACTGAAGCTTTCTTT
many	TRBV7-9	TRBJ2-3	TRBD2	CASSLGAGYTDTQYF	TGTGCCAGCAGCTTAGGAGCGGGATACACAGATACGCAGTATTTT
few	TRBV5-5	TRBJ2-7	NA	CASSPLWGAYEQYF	TGTGCCAGCAGCCCTTTATGGGGGGCCTACGAGCAGTACTTC
few	TRBV27	TRBJ2-3	NA	CASSLTWRDTQYF	TGTGCCAGCAGTCTAACCTGGCGGGATACGCAGTATTTT
many	TRBV7-9	TRBJ2-1	TRBD1	CASSTRQGSSYNEQFF	TGTGCCAGCAGCACCCGACAGGGTAGCTCCTACAATGAGCAGTTCTTC
NA	TRBV4-1	TRBJ2-7	TRBD2	CASSQEGGSGFDAYEQYF	TGCGCCAGCAGCCAAGAGGGCGGTAGCGGGTTTGACGCCTACGAGCAGTACTTC
many	TRBV27	TRBJ2-3	NA	CASSLNGGTDTQYF	TGTGCCAGCAGTTTAAACGGGGGCACAGATACGCAGTATTTT
NA	TRBV4-1	TRBJ2-5	NA	CASSHPQGGAETQYF	TGCGCCAGCAGCCACCCCCAGGGGGGTGCAGAGACCCAGTACTTC
NA	TRBV13	TRBJ1-1	NA	CASSPAPTNTEAFF	TGTGCCAGCAGCCCCGCCCCGACGAACACTGAAGCTTTCTTT
many	TRBV7-9	TRBJ2-3	NA	CASSPPGGNTDTQYF	TGTGCCAGCAGCCCACCCGGCGGCAACACAGATACGCAGTATTTT
few	TRBV4-1	TRBJ2-1	NA	CASSQEPASGYNEQFF	TGCGCCAGCAGCCAAGAACCGGCGTCAGGGTACAATGAGCAGTTCTTC
many	TRBV12-3/TRBV12-4	TRBJ1-1	TRBD1	CASWHRGGTEAFF	TGTGCCAGCTGGCACAGGGGAGGCACTGAAGCTTTCTTT
NA	TRBV20-1	TRBJ2-5	NA	CSASHLAGAQETQYF	TGCAGTGCTAGTCATCTGGCAGGGGCCCAAGAGACCCAGTACTTC
many	TRBV12-3/TRBV12-4	TRBJ2-5	TRBD2	CASSFPQRGFQETQYF	TGTGCCAGCAGTTTCCCTCAGCGGGGCTTCCAAGAGACCCAGTACTTC
NA	TRBV28	TRBJ2-3	TRBD1	CASSHRGLSSTDTQYF	TGTGCCAGCTCTCACAGGGGTCTCTCGAGCACAGATACGCAGTATTTT
many	TRBV4-1	TRBJ2-1	NA	CASSQGGQISYNEQFF	TGCGCCAGCAGCCAAGGGGGACAAATTTCCTACAATGAGCAGTTCTTC
many	TRBV12-3/TRBV12-4	TRBJ2-1	NA	CASSGGTATGEQFF	TGTGCCAGCAGTGGCGGGACAGCTACCGGGGAGCAGTTCTTC
NA	TRBV7-6	TRBJ2-1	NA	CASSLPGRVEQFF	TGTGCCAGCAGCTTACCAGGGCGGGTTGAGCAGTTCTTC
NA	TRBV7-4	TRBJ1-2	TRBD1	CASSLGTANYSYTF	TGTGCCAGCAGCCTCGGGACAGCTAACTATAGCTACACCTTC